These 2 T cell receptor beta chains were all obtained from the same sample, sequenced in a study of T cells in Graves' hyperthyroidism and ophthalmopathy. Amplification of TCR beta CDR3 regions used RNA as the template. The HTBI primer set was used in a first-round RT-PCR of the TCR CDR3. MiXCR was run by TCRdb on the multiplex PCR reads, yielding one entry per CDR3 protein. The sample shows about 460,000 distinct CDR3 sequences, 22% of them seen only once. Sequencing was performed on blood. The receptor set was obtained from a woman between 65 and 79 years old with Graves' ophthalmopathy.

This chain uses TRBV20-1 with TRBJ1-1; D gene uncertain. This CDR3 contains 12 residues. Trimming took off 2 bases at V and 1 base at J, with 5 bases between the two ends. Looked up from germline, CDR1 is DFQATT and CDR2 is SNEGSKA (reference sequence). The CDR3 nucleotides read TGCAGTGCTAGACAGTCGAACACTGAAGCTTTCTTT. It translates to CSARQSNTEAFF.

This clonotype was counted at least ten times. The chain recombines TRBV11-2 with TRBJ1-1; possibly TRBD1 for D (5 bases). Germline V gene lookup returns CDR1 SGHAT and CDR2 FQNNGV. V was shortened by 5 bases and J by 0 bases, with 13 bases between the two germline ends. The CDR3 has 15 amino acids. In DNA, the CDR3 is TGTGCCAGCAGCCCCTTCGCAGGGATGAACACTGAAGCTTTCTTT. This translates into CASSPFAGMNTEAFF.